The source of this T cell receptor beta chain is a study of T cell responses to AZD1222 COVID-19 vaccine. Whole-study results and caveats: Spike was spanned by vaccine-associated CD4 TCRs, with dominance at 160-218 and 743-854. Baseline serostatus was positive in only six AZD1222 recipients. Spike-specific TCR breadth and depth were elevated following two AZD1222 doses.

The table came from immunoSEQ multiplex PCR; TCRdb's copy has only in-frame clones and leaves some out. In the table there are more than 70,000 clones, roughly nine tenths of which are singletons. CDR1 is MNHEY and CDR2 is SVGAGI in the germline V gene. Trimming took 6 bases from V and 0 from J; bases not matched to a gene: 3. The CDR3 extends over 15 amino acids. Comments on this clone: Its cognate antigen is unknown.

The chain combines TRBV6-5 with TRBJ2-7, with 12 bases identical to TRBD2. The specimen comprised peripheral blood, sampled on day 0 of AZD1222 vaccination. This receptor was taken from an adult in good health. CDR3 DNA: TGTGCCAGCAGGCCTAGCGGGAGGGCCTCCTACGAGCAGTACTTC. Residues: CASRPSGRASYEQYF.